The T cell receptor (beta chain) under discussion was sequenced for a study of T cells in Graves' hyperthyroidism and ophthalmopathy. Overall study results and limits: Within blood appeared most thyroid clonotypes that had expanded above 0.001. The authors' 13 V-J model separated ophthalmopathy from stable hyperthyroidism. Ophthalmopathy got predicted by the model a median around six months before its onset.

RNA transcripts provided the source from which TCR beta CDR3 regions were amplified. During a first-round RT-PCR of the TCR CDR3, the HTBI primer set was used. Via MiXCR, TCRdb re-called the multiplex PCR reads, giving one row per CDR3 protein. The top ten clones hold roughly 7.7% of a sample with about 580,000 distinct CDR3 sequences, about half of them seen once. This clonotype was counted between two and nine times. The antigen remains unidentified. This may come from a read error, since a much larger clone is one base off. The CDR3 contains 13 residues. Germline V gene lookup returns CDR1 SQVTM and CDR2 ANQGSEA.

The TCR sequence derives from a young woman with Graves' hyperthyroidism. Sequenced input: peripheral blood or thyroid tissue (not recorded which). The chain has TRBV29-1 and TRBJ2-2; TRBD2 might be the D (5 bases). CDR3 DNA: TGCAGCGTTGGGATAATGAACACCGGGGAGCTGGTTTTT. Amino acid sequence: CSVGIMNTGELVF.